This TCR beta chain was sequenced during a study of T cell changes during pregnancy in multiple sclerosis (dated 2019 in TCRdb). About the study as a whole: The study looked at changes in the T cell repertoire across pregnancy in women with multiple sclerosis.

To prepare the library, the immunoSEQ multiplex PCR assay was applied. TCRdb retrieved this table from immuneACCESS and kept in-frame rearrangements only. Not all clones are present; in checked studies, unresolved V genes account for under half, and no reason is known for the remainder. The table for this sample lists tens of thousands of clones; about 91% of them were counted only once. About 0.5% of the sample is in the top ten clones. The CDR3, cysteine through phenylalanine, is 14 amino acids long. Only the CDR3 region is kept as DNA, spanning 42 bases read in frame from base 1. CDR1 and CDR2, per the germline V gene, are MNHNS and SASEGT. V and J are truncated by 5 bases and 7 bases respectively, leaving an intervening sequence of 15 bases. With respect to this clone: Its antigen is still unknown. The sample holds no much larger clone one base away, and base qualities are not on file.

Material: CD4+ T cells from peripheral blood mononuclear cells, obtained in the second trimester of pregnancy. The source is a female donor in good health, enrolled as a control in a pregnancy study. The sequence joins TRBV6-1 to TRBJ1-5, and possibly TRBD1, on 6 matching bases. The CDR3 has the sequence CASSFGQRGQPQHF. The DNA sequence reads TGTGCCAGCAGTTTCGGACAGCGGGGGCAGCCCCAGCATTTT.